The rows below give T cell receptor beta chains drawn from one sample of a study of glioma-infiltrating T cells after dendritic cell vaccination. Generated by immunoSEQ multiplex PCR, the TCRdb table keeps only in-frame clones and is missing some. The profile shows under 130,000 clones, nearly 90% of them singletons. Sequenced material: blood, taken after dendritic cell vaccination. The origin of the receptors is a human donor with glioblastoma. Each CDR3 is given with its conserved first and last residue. The order of the fields is D gene, V gene, J gene, clone size, CDR3 protein, CDR3 DNA. A D gene is named only where the DNA matches it firmly. A row's size may be missing; if present it is once, few, many or a size class.

>.|TRBV5-1|TRBJ2-2|.
CASSSTGAQTGSGELFF
TGCGCCAGCAGTTCGACAGGAGCCCAAACCGGTAGCGGGGAGCTGTTTTTT
>.|TRBV30|TRBJ2-2|.
CAVSPSSSGELFF
TGTGCCGTAAGCCCATCTTCGAGCGGGGAGCTGTTTTTT
>.|TRBV12-5|TRBJ2-7|once
CASGPTNYEQYF
TGTGCTAGTGGGCCAACTAATTACGAGCAGTACTTC
>.|TRBV5-1|TRBJ2-2|.
CASSLDTWLNTGELFF
TGCGCCAGCAGCTTGGACACCTGGCTTAACACCGGGGAGCTGTTTTTT
>TRBD1|TRBV6-1|TRBJ1-3|.
CASSDSGQGSGNTIYF
TGTGCCAGCAGTGATTCAGGACAGGGATCTGGAAACACCATATATTTT
>TRBD1|TRBV7-2|TRBJ1-2|.
CASSLVGWGQGNYGYTF
TGTGCCAGCAGCTTAGTGGGATGGGGACAGGGCAACTATGGCTACACCTTC
>TRBD1|TRBV10-3|TRBJ1-4|.
CAISGGQGEDNEKLFF
TGTGCCATCAGTGGGGGACAGGGTGAGGACAATGAAAAACTGTTTTTT
>TRBD2|TRBV4-2|TRBJ2-5|few
CASSQDPSGGQETQYF
TGTGCCAGCAGCCAAGATCCTAGCGGGGGACAAGAGACCCAGTACTTC
>.|TRBV5-1|TRBJ1-1|.
CASSLGGGIENTEAFF
TGCGCCAGCAGCTTGGGGGGGGGAATTGAGAACACTGAAGCTTTCTTT
>TRBD2|TRBV30|TRBJ2-1|.
CAWSPTQGGRKNEQFF
TGTGCCTGGAGTCCGACGCAGGGCGGGAGGAAAAATGAGCAGTTCTTC
>TRBD2|TRBV6-5|TRBJ2-1|.
CASSYSASGRNEQFF
TGTGCCAGCAGTTACTCGGCTAGCGGACGTAATGAGCAGTTCTTC
>.|TRBV5-1|TRBJ1-4|.
CASSLSGNRDEKLFF
TGCGCCAGCAGCTTGTCCGGGAATAGGGATGAAAAACTGTTTTTT
>.|TRBV11-2|TRBJ2-3|.
CASSPGVVDSTSTDTQYF
TGTGCCAGCAGCCCAGGGGTAGTGGACAGCACTAGCACAGATACGCAGTATTTT
>.|TRBV5-1|TRBJ2-2|.
CASSSTGEGSTGELFF
TGCGCCAGCAGCTCGACGGGGGAAGGAAGCACCGGGGAGCTGTTTTTT
>TRBD1|TRBV7-9|TRBJ1-1|.
CASSKDRGMNTEAFF
TGTGCCAGCAGCAAGGACAGGGGCATGAACACTGAAGCTTTCTTT
>TRBD2|TRBV10-3|TRBJ2-3|.
CAISESEGGGATDTQYF
TGTGCCATCAGTGAGTCTGAGGGCGGGGGGGCCACAGATACGCAGTATTTT
>TRBD2|TRBV10-1|TRBJ2-1|.
CASCVPWRGGYNEQFF
TGCGCCAGCTGTGTCCCGTGGCGGGGGGGCTACAATGAGCAGTTCTTC
>.|TRBV4-2|TRBJ2-6|.
CASSRDQGTGANVLTF
TGTGCCAGCAGCCGAGATCAGGGGACTGGGGCCAACGTCCTGACTTTC
>.|TRBV2|TRBJ2-4|few
CASEVPSKNIQYF
TGTGCCAGCGAGGTCCCCTCCAAAAACATTCAGTACTTC
>.|TRBV20-1|TRBJ1-1|.
CSASSGSRAFF
TGCAGTGCTAGCTCCGGGTCTCGGGCTTTCTTT
>.|TRBV5-1|TRBJ2-1|.
CASSLSLAYNEQFF
TGCGCCAGCAGCTTGAGTCTAGCGTACAATGAGCAGTTCTTC
>TRBD2|TRBV7-3|TRBJ2-1|once
CASSSALAGNNEQFF
TGTGCCAGCAGCTCCGCCCTAGCGGGAAACAATGAGCAGTTCTTC
>.|TRBV14|TRBJ1-2|.
CASSQGPDRKENGYTF
TGTGCCAGCAGCCAAGGCCCCGACAGGAAGGAAAATGGCTACACCTTC
>TRBD2|TRBV7-6|TRBJ2-5|.
CASSLGTSGSWETQYF
TGTGCCAGCAGCTTAGGGACTAGCGGGAGTTGGGAGACCCAGTACTTC
>TRBD2|TRBV7-3|TRBJ2-3|few
CASSRLAVATDTQYF
TGTGCCAGCAGCAGACTAGCGGTCGCCACAGATACGCAGTATTTT
>TRBD1|TRBV4-1|TRBJ1-2|.
CASSQSASRQGVGGYTF
TGCGCCAGCAGCCAATCGGCTTCCAGACAGGGGGTGGGTGGCTACACCTTC
>.|TRBV2|TRBJ1-2|.
CASSEAGRSGGYTF
TGTGCCAGCAGTGAGGCAGGACGGTCAGGGGGCTACACCTTC
>.|TRBV10-2|TRBJ1-5|.
CASSEQGGSNQPQHF
TGCGCCAGCAGTGAACAGGGTGGGAGCAATCAGCCCCAGCATTTT
>TRBD2|TRBV4-2|TRBJ2-1|.
CASSGGGARNEQFF
TGTGCCAGCAGCGGCGGGGGGGCCAGAAATGAGCAGTTCTTC
>.|TRBV2|TRBJ2-6|.
CASSDSIGEYSGANVLTF
TGTGCCAGCAGTGACTCAATAGGGGAATATTCTGGGGCCAACGTCCTGACTTTC
>TRBD2|TRBV10-3|TRBJ2-3|.
CAINIAGPTDTQYF
TGTGCCATCAACATAGCGGGACCCACAGATACGCAGTATTTT
>TRBD1|TRBV23-1|TRBJ2-3|.
CASRSRGRSTDTQYF
TGCGCCAGCAGATCTAGGGGGCGAAGCACAGATACGCAGTATTTT
>TRBD2|TRBV27|TRBJ2-5|.
CASSLLAGGRETQYF
TGTGCCAGCAGTTTATTAGCGGGAGGTCGGGAGACCCAGTACTTC
>.|TRBV4-1|TRBJ2-3|.
CASSPNRGAGDTQYF
TGCGCCAGCTCGCCTAATCGGGGGGCGGGGGATACGCAGTATTTT
>TRBD1|TRBV7-6|TRBJ1-6|.
CASSQGQGRSYNSPLHF
TGTGCCAGCAGCCAAGGACAGGGTAGGTCCTATAATTCCCCCCTCCACTTT
>.|TRBV10-2|TRBJ2-1|.
CASSETGRSNEQFF
TGCGCCAGCAGTGAGACAGGTCGATCCAATGAGCAGTTCTTC
>.|TRBV9|TRBJ2-7|once
CASSVDTGSYEQYF
TGTGCCAGCAGCGTAGACACGGGATCCTACGAGCAGTACTTC
>.|TRBV2|TRBJ2-5|.
CASSEGPYSFETQYF
TGTGCCAGCAGTGAAGGACCCTACAGTTTCGAGACCCAGTACTTC
>TRBD2|TRBV30|TRBJ2-1|.
CAWSVTRSGSWPNEQFF
TGTGCCTGGAGTGTAACCCGAAGCGGGAGTTGGCCCAATGAGCAGTTCTTC
>TRBD1|TRBV6-1|TRBJ1-5|.
CASTRDRDQPQHF
TGTGCCAGCACCCGGGACAGGGATCAGCCCCAGCATTTT
>.|TRBV19|TRBJ2-5|.
CASSIDGPGGLQETQYF
TGTGCCAGTAGTATAGATGGCCCCGGCGGCCTCCAAGAGACCCAGTACTTC
>.|TRBV5-1|TRBJ2-7|.
CASSSDIAGSYEQYF
TGCGCCAGCAGCTCTGACATCGCTGGCTCCTACGAGCAGTACTTC
>TRBD2|TRBV5-1|TRBJ2-1|.
CASSLDSGRAYNEQFF
TGCGCCAGCAGCTTGGATAGCGGGAGGGCCTACAATGAGCAGTTCTTC
>.|TRBV5-1|TRBJ1-2|few
CASSLLLTADGYTF
TGCGCCAGCAGCTTGCTTTTGACAGCCGATGGCTACACCTTC
>TRBD2|TRBV11-2|TRBJ2-5|.
CASTLGTSGPETQYF
TGTGCCAGCACCCTGGGGACTAGCGGTCCTGAGACCCAGTACTTC
>.|TRBV27|TRBJ1-6|.
CASSLPELGSPLHF
TGTGCCAGCAGTTTACCGGAGCTCGGATCACCCCTCCACTTT